This T cell receptor beta chain was sequenced in a study of blood T cell repertoires in COVID-19. Study as a whole: From the United States, Italy and Spain came samples of acute and convalescent COVID-19. In each case, the material was cDNA or gDNA derived from T cells, B-cell-depleted T cells, or PBMCs.

Germline trimming cut 5 bases from V and 4 bases from J; bases unmatched to any gene: 4. The CDR3 covers 15 residues. Germline V gene lookup returns CDR1 MNHEY and CDR2 SVGAGI. Authors' data handling: Reference gene primer amplification in the assay estimated nucleated cell counts. Profiling relied on immunoSEQ multiplex PCR, and the TCRdb table lists in-frame clones only, not all of them. V, J and clone size derive from that table, while D and trimming were established from the DNA sequence. The repertoire includes approximately 290,000 clones, around 90% of them detected once, and approximately 2% sits in the top ten. This clone was seen a single time.

The chain employs TRBV6-5 and TRBJ2-2; the match to TRBD2 covers 10 bases. The source is a man aged 18-30 years with active or convalescent COVID-19. The sequenced material came from peripheral blood. The CDR3 sequence: CASSPSGRGTGELFF. Here the CDR3 DNA reads TGTGCCAGCAGTCCGAGCGGGAGGGGCACCGGGGAGCTGTTTTTT.